This T cell receptor (beta chain) was obtained from a study of cytomegalovirus exposure and HLA in healthy donors. Overall study findings and caveats: Highly shared variants forming one cluster were likely a sequencing artifact. Later analysis associated a missense DCLRE1C variant with TCR beta V- and J-gene trimming. Roughly uniform sequencing depth across donors was assumed, possibly incorrectly.

For this clone: Its antigen is as yet unknown.

Amplification used 60 Vbeta primers and 13 Jbeta primers. Generated by immunoSEQ multiplex PCR, the TCRdb table keeps only in-frame clones and is missing some. The table has 150,000 to 200,000 clones, around 79% seen once. The length of the CDR3 is 17 residues. From germline, CDR1 is SGHVS and CDR2 FNYEAQ. V was clipped by 4 bases and J by 0 bases; unmatched bases: 9. This TCR was recovered from a woman aged 40 to 50 in good health and CMV-seronegative. The V gene is TRBV7-6, the J gene TRBJ2-1; 7 bases are shared with TRBD1. Sequenced: PBMCs. In DNA form, the CDR3 reads TGTGCCAGCAGCTCGCGGACAGGAACTGGCTCCTACAATGAGCAGTTCTTC. This codes for CASSSRTGTGSYNEQFF. The variable domain in full, completed from reference TRBV7-6 and TRBJ2-1, reads GAGVSQSPRYKVTKRGQDVALRCDPISGHVSLYWYRQALGQGPEFLTYFNYEAQQDKSGLPNDRFSAERPEGSISTLTIQRTEQRDSAMYRCASSSRTGTGSYNEQFFGPGTRLTVL.